These 20 T cell receptor beta chains share one sample of origin, sequenced in a study of T-cell memory formation after mild COVID-19. TCRdb used MiXCR to reprocess the 5' RACE reads, holding one entry per CDR3 protein. Found here are 110,000 to 150,000 distinct CDR3 sequences, 11% to 15% of them singletons; the top ten hold about 26%. The material sequenced was PBMCs or a T cell subset sorted from them (not recorded which). These receptors all come from an adult woman who had mild COVID-19 (a few samples of this study predate the infection). Cell type and time point are not known.

The chain uses TRBV5-1 and TRBJ1-1; tentatively, D is TRBD1 (6 bases). Deletions cut 1 base from V and 2 bases from J, with 12 bases between. This CDR3 has 15 residues. The germline gives CDR1 SGHRS, CDR2 YFSETQ. CDR3 sequence (DNA): TGCGCCAGCAGCTTGCTAGGGGGAGAAAACACTGAAGCTTTCTTT. This encodes CASSLLGGENTEAFF. The full variable domain, rest sourced from reference TRBV5-1 and TRBJ1-1, is KAGVTQTPRYLIKTRGQQVTLSCSPISGHRSVSWYQQTPGQGLQFLFEYFSETQRNKGNFPGRFSGRQFSNSRSEMNVSTLELGDSALYLCASSLLGGENTEAFFGQGTRLTVV.

This clonotype was picked up a small number of times. The chain employs TRBV5-1 and TRBJ2-1; maybe TRBD1 (6 bases). Trimming removed 0 bases from V and 4 bases from J, with 11 bases in between. CDR3 size: 15 residues. In germline, CDR1 is SGHRS, CDR2 YFSETQ. The CDR3 coding sequence is TGCGCCAGCAGCTTGGTACAGGGAAAATACAATGAGCAGTTCTTC. It translates to CASSLVQGKYNEQFF.

There are a few counts of this clonotype. The chain carries TRBV15 and TRBJ2-4, with D possibly matching TRBD2 (5 bases). The ends were cut back, 6 bases at V and 8 bases at J, with 14 bases in the middle. CDR3 length equals 13 residues. Germline CDR1 is LNHNV and CDR2 is YYDKDF (reference sequence). CDR3 in amino acids: CATRSGEDDIQYF. The CDR3 bases are TGTGCCACCAGGTCCGGGGAAGACGACATTCAGTACTTC.

V is TRBV7-9 and J is TRBJ2-3, with 7 bases aligning to TRBD1. The CDR3 has 15 residues. J was trimmed by 0 bases and V by 3 bases; bases with no gene match: 3. Germline V gene sequence: CDR1 SEHNR, CDR2 FQNEAQ (reference sequence). The CDR3 DNA reads TGTGCCAGCAGCTTGGACAGGACGAGCACAGATACGCAGTATTTT. Translating gives CASSLDRTSTDTQYF.

This clonotype was observed a handful of times. This chain links TRBV6-5 with TRBJ1-5; no clear D. This CDR3 comprises 13 residues. V lost 2 bases, J lost 3 bases, and 5 bases lay in between. CDR1 is MNHEY and CDR2 is SVGAGI in the germline V gene. CDR3 nucleotides: TGTGCCAGCAGTTACGGTTCCAATCAGCCCCAGCATTTT. As protein: CASSYGSNQPQHF.

This sequence joins TRBV19 and TRBJ2-7; weak D call: TRBD2 (6 bases). Trimming left V 3 bases short and J 5 bases short, with 8 bases between. The CDR3 loop spans 12 amino acids. In germline, CDR1 is LNHDA, CDR2 SQIVND (reference sequence). The CDR3 region has the DNA TGTGCCAGTAGTATGGGGGGACACGAGCAGTACTTC. Its translation is CASSMGGHEQYF.

Only a few counts were recorded for this clonotype. V gene TRBV10-3 combines with J gene TRBJ2-7; 8 nucleotides agree with TRBD2. Germline-derived CDR1 and CDR2 are ENHRY and SYGVKD. V gave up 2 bases and J gave up 2 bases; unmatched junction bases: 11. The length of the CDR3 is 17 residues. The CDR3 region has the DNA TGTGCCATCAGTGAGCCGGGGATAGCGGGGCAAACCTACGAGCAGTACTTC. This encodes CAISEPGIAGQTYEQYF.

This clonotype was observed many times. V is TRBV9 and J is TRBJ2-7, with D possibly matching TRBD1 (6 bases). CDR3 length: 14 amino acids. Germline V gene sequence: CDR1 SGDLS, CDR2 YYNGEE. V was cut by 0 bases and J by 4 bases, with 11 bases left in between. The CDR3 here is CASSVVPGDYEQYF. CDR3 in DNA: TGTGCCAGCAGCGTAGTTCCAGGGGATTACGAGCAGTACTTC.

The V and J genes are TRBV5-1 and TRBJ2-4, with 7 bases lining up with TRBD2. The germline gives CDR1 SGHRS, CDR2 YFSETQ. J gave up 2 bases and V 2 bases, and 7 bases lay outside the gene matches. The CDR3 has 16 residues. The DNA of the CDR3 is TGCGCCAGCAGCTTCTTCGGGGGGTTCCCCAAAAACATTCAGTACTTC. The encoded protein is CASSFFGGFPKNIQYF.

The table lists this clonotype with a few counts. The genes are TRBV6-5 and TRBJ1-2; the D gene is possibly TRBD1 (6 bases). The CDR3 totals 15 residues. V lost 0 bases and J lost 4, with 12 bases in between. Germline CDR1 MNHEY, CDR2 SVGAGI. CDR3 coding DNA: TGTGCCAGCAGTTACTCGAACAGGGAAGGCTATGGCTACACCTTC. Translation: CASSYSNREGYGYTF.

This clonotype was counted at least ten times. The chain links TRBV12-3 or TRBV12-4 to TRBJ2-5, with 11 bases fitting TRBD2. The CDR3 has 14 amino acids. J gave up 2 bases and V 5 bases, and 1 base lay outside the gene matches. As DNA, the CDR3 is TGTGCCAGCAGTGGGACTAGCGGTCAAGAGACCCAGTACTTC. This encodes CASSGTSGQETQYF.

This clonotype was seen only a few times. Here the CDR3 reads CSALAGGPAGELFF. In DNA, the CDR3 is TGCAGCGCCTTAGCGGGAGGGCCGGCCGGGGAGCTGTTTTTT. The chain is built from TRBV29-1 and TRBJ2-2, with TRBD2 matching 11 bases. From germline, CDR1 is SQVTM and CDR2 ANQGSEA. The CDR3 extends over 14 amino acids. The V segment lost 7 bases and the J segment 6 bases; nucleotides outside the gene matches: 7.

This clonotype was seen repeatedly, ten times or more. The chain joins TRBV12-3 or TRBV12-4 to TRBJ2-7, with 7 bases lining up with TRBD2. CDR3 length: 15 residues. V shed 6 bases and J 2 bases; nucleotides not matched to a gene: 10. DNA for the CDR3: TGTGCCAGCAGAAACAGCGGGACCTCCCCCTACGAGCAGTACTTC. Translation: CASRNSGTSPYEQYF.

The chain links TRBV7-2 to TRBJ2-3, with 8 bases that match TRBD2. The CDR3 consists of 16 residues. Trimming at V came to 5 bases and at J to 0 bases, leaving 7 bases not matched to a gene. Germline V gives CDR1 SGHTA, CDR2 FQGNSA. CDR3 amino acids: CASSPIGGASTDTQYF. DNA of the CDR3: TGTGCCAGCAGCCCAATCGGGGGGGCAAGCACAGATACGCAGTATTTT.

This clonotype was detected a few times. The chain combines TRBV5-1 with TRBJ2-7; D perhaps matches TRBD2 (6 bases). The CDR3 runs to 15 residues. Germline V lookup: CDR1 SGHRS, CDR2 YFSETQ. The germline V and J ends were trimmed by 0 bases and 6 bases, with 16 bases remaining between them. Here the CDR3 reads CASSLVPGELVEQYF. The CDR3 nucleotides read TGCGCCAGCAGCTTGGTTCCGGGGGAGCTAGTCGAGCAGTACTTC. Variable domain in full (rest from reference TRBV5-1 and TRBJ2-7): KAGVTQTPRYLIKTRGQQVTLSCSPISGHRSVSWYQQTPGQGLQFLFEYFSETQRNKGNFPGRFSGRQFSNSRSEMNVSTLELGDSALYLCASSLVPGELVEQYFGPGTRLTVT.

The CDR3 reads CASSYRESTDTQYF. The CDR3, as DNA: TGTGCCAGCAGTTACAGGGAAAGCACAGATACGCAGTATTTT. The gene calls are TRBV6-2 or TRBV6-3 and TRBJ2-3; D remains ambiguous. The CDR3 consists of 14 residues. V was pared by 2 bases and J by 0 bases, with 6 bases between. Germline lookup yields CDR1 MNHEY and CDR2 SVGEGT.

This clonotype was detected a few times. The rearrangement uses TRBV15 and TRBJ2-3; 8 bases agree with TRBD1. V was pared by 9 bases and J by 3 bases, with 5 bases of the junction left unmatched. The V gene's germline CDR1 is LNHNV and CDR2 YYDKDF (reference sequence). The CDR3 loop spans 13 amino acids. Here the CDR3 reads CATRTGWTDTQYF. The CDR3, as DNA: TGTGCCACTAGGACAGGGTGGACAGATACGCAGTATTTT.

The sample holds a few counts of this clonotype. V is TRBV9 and J is TRBJ2-1; 7 nucleotides line up with TRBD1. The CDR3 totals 12 residues. Trimming removed 3 bases from V and 10 bases from J; junction bases left unmatched: 4. CDR1 and CDR2 from the germline V gene are SGDLS and YYNGEE. The CDR3 loop reads CASSGRQGEQFF. The CDR3 nucleotides are TGTGCCAGCAGCGGCCGACAGGGCGAGCAGTTCTTC.

The J gene is TRBJ1-5, the V gene TRBV4-1; the D gene is possibly TRBD1 (5 bases). V was shortened by 0 bases and J by 4 bases, with 10 bases between the two germline ends. Germline CDR1 MGHRA, CDR2 YSYEKL. This CDR3 comprises 15 residues. The DNA for the CDR3 is TGCGCCAGCAGCCAAGAACAGGAGATAAATCAGCCCCAGCATTTT. Translated: CASSQEQEINQPQHF.

This sequence joins TRBV5-4 and TRBJ2-1, with D hard to call. Germline V CDR1 and CDR2: SGHNT, YYREEE (reference sequence). The CDR3 loop spans 11 amino acids. CDR3 bases: TGTGCAACCAGCTCCTACAATGAGCAGTTCTTC. It is translated as CATSSYNEQFF.